One sample yielded the 17 T cell receptor beta chains listed below, sequenced in a study of glioma-infiltrating T cells. TCR alpha and beta CDR3 regions were amplified from RNA using iRepertoire nested multiplex PCR. One entry per CDR3 protein results from TCRdb running MiXCR on the multiplex PCR reads. The sample lists more than 95,000 distinct CDR3 sequences; around 28% were seen once. Sequences were obtained from glioma tissue, nonneoplastic brain tissue, or PBMCs (not recorded which). All receptors derive from a human donor with low-grade glioma or glioblastoma, undergoing nonglioma brain surgery, or in good health (not recorded which).

With respect to this clonotype: This may arise from a read error, as a much more abundant clone is one base away. V usage is TRBV4-1 and J usage is TRBJ2-3; 7 bases are a match to TRBD2. There are 17 residues in the CDR3. V gave up 1 base and J gave up 1 base; unmatched junction bases: 8. Looked up from germline, CDR1 is MGHRA and CDR2 is YSYEKL. The CDR3 sequence is CASSQGLTAGGTDTQYF. The DNA of the CDR3 is TGCGCCAGCAGCCAAGGTCTAACCGCGGGGGGCACAGATACGCAGTATTTT.

This clonotype came up a few times. The genes are TRBV10-3 and TRBJ2-5; 9 bases fit TRBD1. Trimming cost V 11 bases and J 5 bases; bases outside gene matches: 12. Germline V gene data show CDR1 as ENHRY and CDR2 as SYGVKD. This CDR3 has 14 amino acids. CDR3 coding DNA: TGTGCCGCACGAGAAGGCGGACAGGGGGAGACCCAGTACTTC. The encoded protein is CAAREGGQGETQYF.

Comment on this clonotype: With a much larger clone just one base away, this may be a read error. The V call is TRBV3-1, the J call TRBJ2-7; D might be TRBD1 (7 bases). Per germline, CDR1 LGHDT and CDR2 YNNKEL (reference sequence). The CDR3 totals 16 residues. V lost 4 bases, J lost 2 bases, and 18 bases lay in between. CDR3: CASSPGGTVRPYEQYF. For the CDR3, the DNA is TGTGCCAGCAGCCCTGGAGGGACAGTCCGACCCTACGAGCAGTACTTC.

This clonotype has more than one count but fewer than ten. The junction and the germline gene differ at one end; a read error may be behind it. The genes are TRBV18 and TRBJ2-5, with D possibly being TRBD2 (5 bases). Germline V gene sequence: CDR1 KGHSH, CDR2 LQKENI. CDR3 size: 15 residues. In DNA, the CDR3 is TGTGCCAGCTCCCCACCACGGGGTTCCCAAGAGACCCAGTACTTC. The encoded protein is CASSPPRGSQETQYF.

At least ten counts were recorded for this clonotype. This chain uses TRBV19 with TRBJ2-1; D perhaps matches TRBD1 (5 bases). Germline CDR1 reads LNHDA; CDR2 reads SQIVND (reference sequence). The CDR3 loop spans 16 amino acids. V was trimmed by 1 base and J by 7 bases, leaving 17 bases between them. The CDR3 coding sequence is TGTGCCAGTAGTATAGTTACAGGCCGGCGATCAAATGAGCAGTTCTTC. Its protein product is CASSIVTGRRSNEQFF.

Note on this clonotype: It may be a read error: a sequence one base away is much more abundant. No conserved phenylalanine or tryptophan is present at the end of the CDR3, so a read error is the likely explanation. This rearrangement joins TRBV4-3 to TRBJ1-1; no clear D gene. Germline V lookup: CDR1 LGHNA, CDR2 YSLEER. Deletions cut 0 bases from V and 2 bases from J, with 10 bases between. The CDR3 consists of 15 residues. CDR3 loop: CASSQDRLVNTEAFY. The CDR3 nucleotides are TGCGCCAGCAGCCAAGATCGCCTTGTTAACACTGAAGCTTTCTAT.

In its sample, this clonotype was seen a few times. This chain joins TRBV12-3 or TRBV12-4 and TRBJ1-5, with no clear D. The CDR3 is 14 amino acids. The V end was cut by 4 bases, the J end by 2 bases, with 9 bases between. CDR3 nucleotide sequence: TGTGCCAGCAGTTCGAGACTGGGCAATCAGCCCCAGCATTTT. It encodes CASSSRLGNQPQHF.

Turning to this clonotype: One junction end does not reproduce the germline sequence, and a read error may be involved. V and J are TRBV7-8 and TRBJ2-3, with 8 bases fitting TRBD1. From germline, CDR1 is SGHVS and CDR2 FQNEAQ. CDR3 length: 14 amino acids. The CDR3 sequence: CSSSFGQGKDTQYF. CDR3 bases: TGTTCCAGCAGCTTCGGACAGGGAAAAGATACGCAGTATTTT.

This sequence joins TRBV6-1 and TRBJ2-5; 11 positions agree with TRBD2. CDR1 and CDR2 from the germline V gene are MNHNS and SASEGT. V was pared by 4 bases and J by 4 bases, with 8 bases of the junction left unmatched. The CDR3 runs 16 residues. The CDR3 spells CASSGGTSGFTETQYF. The CDR3, as DNA: TGTGCCAGCAGTGGGGGGACTAGCGGATTCACAGAGACCCAGTACTTC.

This clonotype was seen repeatedly, ten times or more. The chain has TRBV20-1 and TRBJ1-2, with D possibly TRBD1 on 6 matching bases. With 4 bases removed from V and 8 bases from J, the gap between germline ends came to 17 bases. CDR3 size: 13 residues. Germline CDR1 reads DFQATT; CDR2 reads SNEGSKA (reference sequence). The CDR3 loop reads CSATDSWDLGYTF. Here the CDR3 DNA reads TGCAGTGCTACGGACAGTTGGGACCTGGGCTACACCTTC.

This clonotype was seen only a few times. DNA of the CDR3: TGTGCCAGCAGCTTAGGCCTACAGGGATCGGTCGGCTACACCTTC. This sequence encodes CASSLGLQGSVGYTF. This sequence joins TRBV11-2 and TRBJ1-2; D is possibly TRBD1 (6 bases). Germline V gene sequence: CDR1 SGHAT, CDR2 FQNNGV. CDR3 size: 15 residues. Trimming pared 1 base from V and 8 bases from J, leaving 17 bases between.

In its sample, this clonotype was seen many times. The rearrangement uses TRBV7-9 and TRBJ1-1; D remains unclear. Deletions cut 5 bases from V and 4 bases from J, with 8 bases between. The CDR3 totals 12 residues. Germline lookup yields CDR1 SEHNR and CDR2 FQNEAQ (reference sequence). DNA of the CDR3: TGTGCCAGCAGCCGCCGGTCCACTGAAGCTTTCTTT. Its protein is CASSRRSTEAFF.

This clonotype was recorded a few times. CDR3 coding DNA: TGTGCCAGTAGTGACAGGGGTGTAGGAGGACAGCCCCAGCATTTT. Translation: CASSDRGVGGQPQHF. This chain joins TRBV19 and TRBJ1-5; 8 bases agree with TRBD1. The CDR3 has 15 amino acids. Germline loops: CDR1 LNHDA, CDR2 SQIVND (reference sequence). Unmatched junction bases numbered 10, after V lost 5 bases and J lost 7 bases.

The chain uses TRBV3-1 and TRBJ2-3, with a tentative D call TRBD2 (6 bases). The V end lost 0 bases, the J end lost 4 bases, and 14 bases lay between the germline ends. Germline CDR1 LGHDT, CDR2 YNNKEL (reference sequence). This CDR3 has 16 residues. Here the CDR3 reads CASSQDAGLGADTQYF. In DNA form, the CDR3 reads TGTGCCAGCAGCCAAGATGCGGGGCTGGGGGCAGATACGCAGTATTTT.

As regards this clonotype: At one end, the junction sequence differs from germline, possibly due to a read error. The CDR3, as DNA: TGCGCCAGCAGCCAAATAGCAGGGACCAACTATAGCTACACCTTC. As protein: CASSQIAGTNYSYTF. V usage is TRBV4-3 and J usage is TRBJ1-2, with D perhaps matching TRBD1 (5 bases). CDR1 LGHNA and CDR2 YSLEER come from the germline V gene. The CDR3 has 15 amino acids.

The rearrangement uses TRBV19 and TRBJ2-4; perhaps TRBD2 as D (7 bases). The CDR3 is 15 residues long. V lost 4 bases, J lost 6 bases, and 16 bases lay in between. Per the germline V gene, CDR1 is LNHDA and CDR2 is SQIVND (reference sequence). CDR3 protein: CASSTSAGAINIQYF. CDR3 nucleotides: TGTGCCAGTAGTACCTCCGCGGGGGCAATAAACATTCAGTACTTC.

This clonotype appeared many times. The rearrangement uses TRBV15 and TRBJ1-2; the D gene is possibly TRBD1 (6 bases). The V end was cut by 8 bases, the J end by 7 bases, with 17 bases between. The CDR3 contains 13 residues. Germline V CDR1 and CDR2: LNHNV, YYDKDF (reference sequence). The CDR3 sequence is CATQRTLRGGYTF. The CDR3 DNA reads as TGTGCCACCCAGAGAACTCTCAGGGGTGGCTACACCTTC.